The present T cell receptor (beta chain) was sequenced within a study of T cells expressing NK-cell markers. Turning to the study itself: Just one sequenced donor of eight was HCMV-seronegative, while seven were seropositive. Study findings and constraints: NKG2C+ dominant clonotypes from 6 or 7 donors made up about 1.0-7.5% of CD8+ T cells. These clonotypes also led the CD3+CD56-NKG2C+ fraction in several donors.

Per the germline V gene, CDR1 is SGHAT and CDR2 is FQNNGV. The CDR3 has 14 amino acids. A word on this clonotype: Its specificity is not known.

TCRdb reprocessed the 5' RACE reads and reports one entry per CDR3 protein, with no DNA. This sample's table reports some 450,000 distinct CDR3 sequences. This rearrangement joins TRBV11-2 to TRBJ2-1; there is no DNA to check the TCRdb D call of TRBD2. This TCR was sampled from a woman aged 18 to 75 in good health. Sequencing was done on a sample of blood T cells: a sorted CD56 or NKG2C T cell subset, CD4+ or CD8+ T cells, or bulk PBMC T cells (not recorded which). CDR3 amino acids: CASSLGGRANEQFF.